This T cell receptor beta chain originates from a study of shared clonotypes between healthy human individuals. Study details: Three plates each covered CD4 naive and memory; CD8 naive two, CD8 memory one.

Adults of Caucasian background living in Nashville, Tennessee made up all donors. A split of CD4+ cells into CD45RA+ naive and CD45RA-negative memory subsets was performed. It was across several immunoSEQ plates that each subset's genomic DNA was evenly split. Sequenced by immunoSEQ multiplex PCR; TCRdb stores in-frame clones only, minus some. Of about 2.3 million clones in the sample, 80% to 95% were seen once. Germline trimming cut 3 bases from V and 4 bases from J; bases unmatched to any gene: 4. The germline V gene has CDR1 SGHTA and CDR2 FQGNSA. This CDR3 region has 14 residues. This TCR derives from a man aged 18 to 35 in good health. Some clones in this sample may be carry-over from other donors' samples. This chain joins TRBV7-2 and TRBJ2-3; TRBD2 matches at 7 bases. The sample taken for sequencing was naive CD4+ T cells from PBMCs. Subset specified: CD45RA+ positively selected. CDR3 sequence (DNA): TGTGCCAGCAGCTTCGGCGGGAGTGCAGATACGCAGTATTTT. This translates into CASSFGGSADTQYF.